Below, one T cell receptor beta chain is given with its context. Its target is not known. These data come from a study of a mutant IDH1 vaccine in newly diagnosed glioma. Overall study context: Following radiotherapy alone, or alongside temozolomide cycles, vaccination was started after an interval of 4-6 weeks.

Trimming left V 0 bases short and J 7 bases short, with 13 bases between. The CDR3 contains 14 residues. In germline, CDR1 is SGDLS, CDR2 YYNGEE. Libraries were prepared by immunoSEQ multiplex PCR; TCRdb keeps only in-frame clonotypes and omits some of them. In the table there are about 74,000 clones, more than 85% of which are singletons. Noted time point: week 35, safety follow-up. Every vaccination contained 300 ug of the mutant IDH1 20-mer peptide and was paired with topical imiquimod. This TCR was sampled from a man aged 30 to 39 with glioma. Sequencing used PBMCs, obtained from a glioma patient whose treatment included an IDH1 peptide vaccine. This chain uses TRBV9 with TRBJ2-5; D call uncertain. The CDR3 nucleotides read TGTGCCAGCAGCGTAGATGGGATGGAAGGGACCCAGTACTTC. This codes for CASSVDGMEGTQYF.